The clone carrying this T cell receptor beta chain was seen a handful of times. Its target is not known. This specimen comes from a study of Graves' ophthalmopathy and Graves' hyperthyroidism. Germline trimming cut 6 bases from V and 1 base from J; bases unmatched to any gene: 9. The CDR3 is 17 residues long. The germline V gene has CDR1 MNHEY and CDR2 SMNVEV (reference sequence). Study-level results: Sensitivity of 85% to 90% and specificity of 65% to 83% were achieved when a 13-signature model separated ophthalmopathy from stable hyperthyroidism.

Beta-chain TCR CDR3 regions were amplified from RNA transcripts. The authors performed first-round RT-PCR with HTBI primers and then a second-round multiplex PCR. Using its own MiXCR run on the multiplex PCR reads, TCRdb lists one record per CDR3 protein. The repertoire holds 560,000 or so distinct CDR3 sequences, with roughly 39% as singletons. The receptor was derived from an adult man with Graves' hyperthyroidism. Sequenced: peripheral blood or thyroid tissue (not recorded which). The gene calls are TRBV27 and TRBJ2-6; 7 positions match TRBD1. CDR3 DNA sequence: TGTGCCAGCAGGGGGACAGAAAGTTTGTCTGGGGCCAACGTCCTGACTTTC. As protein: CASRGTESLSGANVLTF.